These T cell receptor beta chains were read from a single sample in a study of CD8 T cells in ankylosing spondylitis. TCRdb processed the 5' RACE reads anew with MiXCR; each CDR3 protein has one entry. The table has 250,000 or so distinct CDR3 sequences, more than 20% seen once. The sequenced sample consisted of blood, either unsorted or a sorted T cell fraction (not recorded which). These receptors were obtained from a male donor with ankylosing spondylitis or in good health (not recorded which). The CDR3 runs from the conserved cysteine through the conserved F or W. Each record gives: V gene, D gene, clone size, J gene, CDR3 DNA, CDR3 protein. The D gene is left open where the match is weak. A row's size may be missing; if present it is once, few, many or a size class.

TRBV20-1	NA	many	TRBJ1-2	TGCAGTGCCAGGGACATCGCTGGTTACACCTTC	CSARDIAGYTF
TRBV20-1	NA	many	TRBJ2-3	TGCAGCGCCCGAACAGATACGCAGTATTTT	CSARTDTQYF
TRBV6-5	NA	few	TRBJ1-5	TGTGCCAGCAGTTACAACGCAGGGAGTCAGCCCCAGCATTTT	CASSYNAGSQPQHF
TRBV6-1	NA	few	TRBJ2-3	TGTGCCAGCATTCAGGGGGGGGGCACAGATACGCAGTATTTT	CASIQGGGTDTQYF
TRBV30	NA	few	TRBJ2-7	TGTGCCTGGAGGCCGACCCCTAAGGACCCCCGCAACTACGAGCAGTACTTC	CAWRPTPKDPRNYEQYF
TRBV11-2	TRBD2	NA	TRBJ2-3	TGTGCCAGCAGCTACAATATAGCGGGTACCTTCGTCACAGATACGCAGTATTTT	CASSYNIAGTFVTDTQYF
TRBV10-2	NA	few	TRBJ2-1	TGCGCCAGCAGGGGGTGGGGATCCTACAATGAGCAGTTCTTC	CASRGWGSYNEQFF
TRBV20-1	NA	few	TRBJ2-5	TGCAGTGCCTTTGAACCGGGACCCTGGGAGTCCCAGTACTTC	CSAFEPGPWESQYF
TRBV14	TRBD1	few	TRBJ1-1	TGTGCCAGCAGCCCCTTACAGGGGGCCACCTTGAACACTGAAGCTTTCTTT	CASSPLQGATLNTEAFF
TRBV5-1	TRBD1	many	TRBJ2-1	TGCGCCAGCACAGGGGGCGCCGGGGTCAATGAGCAGTTCTTC	CASTGGAGVNEQFF
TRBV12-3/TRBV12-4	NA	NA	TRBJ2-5	TGTGCCAGCAGTTTAAGGGCTGGGATCCAAGAGACCCAGTACTTC	CASSLRAGIQETQYF
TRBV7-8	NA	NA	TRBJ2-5	TGTGCCAGCAGCTTAGTCCAGCGGGAGACCCAGTACTTC	CASSLVQRETQYF
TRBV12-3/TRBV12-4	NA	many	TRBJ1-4	TGTGCCAGCAGTTTACTAGGGCCGGGGACTAATGAAAAACTGTTTTTT	CASSLLGPGTNEKLFF
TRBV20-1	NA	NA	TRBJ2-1	TGCAGTGCCCACGGGGGAGACAATGAGCAGTTCTTC	CSAHGGDNEQFF
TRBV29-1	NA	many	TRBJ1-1	TGCAGCGCCGCGTCGACGGGGGTTGGTGCTTTCTTT	CSAASTGVGAFF
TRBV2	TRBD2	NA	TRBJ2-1	TGTGCCCTCAGTTTGCCTAGCGGGGGGGCCAGCCCCTACAATGAGCAGTTCTTC	CALSLPSGGASPYNEQFF
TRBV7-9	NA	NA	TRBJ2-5	TGTGCCAGCAGCTCGAGAACTGGAGCAGTGTACCAAGAGACCCAGTACTTC	CASSSRTGAVYQETQYF
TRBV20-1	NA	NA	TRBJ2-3	TGCAGTGCTAGAGATGGGCCAGGCCGGCGTGGCACAGATACGCAGTATTTT	CSARDGPGRRGTDTQYF
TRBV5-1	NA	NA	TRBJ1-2	TGCGCCAGCAGCTTGGGAAGACCTGTGGGCTATGGCTACACCTTC	CASSLGRPVGYGYTF
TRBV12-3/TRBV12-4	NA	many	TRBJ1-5	TGTGCCAGCAGCGATTTAGATCAGCCCCAGCATTTT	CASSDLDQPQHF
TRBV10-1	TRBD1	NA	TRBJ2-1	TGCGCCAGCAGTGAGTCAATTGGACAGGGGGCATATGAGCAGTTCTTC	CASSESIGQGAYEQFF
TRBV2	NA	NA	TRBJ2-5	TGTGCCAGCAGTGAAGATACACAAGAGACCCAGTACTTC	CASSEDTQETQYF
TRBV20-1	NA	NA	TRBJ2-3	TGCAGTGTTCGGGACACTAACACAGATACGCAGTATTTT	CSVRDTNTDTQYF
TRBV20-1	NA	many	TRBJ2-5	TGCAGTGCTAGAGAAGGACCAGGCGGGGAGACCCAGTACTTC	CSAREGPGGETQYF
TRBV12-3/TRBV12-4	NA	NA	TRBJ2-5	TGTGCCAGCAGTCCCTTGACTCCACTCAAGACGGAGACCCAGTACTTC	CASSPLTPLKTETQYF
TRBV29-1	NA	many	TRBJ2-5	TGCAGCGTTGAACCGGGGGGCCCAGAGACCCAGTACTTC	CSVEPGGPETQYF
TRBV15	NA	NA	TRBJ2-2	TGTGCCACCAGCAGAGGGGGGACACCCGTAGGGGAGCTGTTTTTT	CATSRGGTPVGELFF
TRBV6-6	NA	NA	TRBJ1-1	TGTGCCAGCAGTTACGACAGCGGGGGAGCTTTCTTT	CASSYDSGGAFF
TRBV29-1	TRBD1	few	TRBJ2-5	TGCAGCGTTGACAGACAGGGGGCGAGCCAAGAGACCCAGTACTTC	CSVDRQGASQETQYF
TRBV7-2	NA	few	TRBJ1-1	TGTGCCAGCAGCTTACACGGGGGCACTGAAGCTTTCTTT	CASSLHGGTEAFF
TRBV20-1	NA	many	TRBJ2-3	TGCAGTGACTCCGGGAGCTTCACAGATACGCAGTATTTT	CSDSGSFTDTQYF
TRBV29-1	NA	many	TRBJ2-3	TGCAGCGTGGGCCTCGGGACGGGGGGCACAGATACGCAGTATTTT	CSVGLGTGGTDTQYF
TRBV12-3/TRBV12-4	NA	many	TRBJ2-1	TGTGCCAGCAGATCCTCACTAGAAGTCGCCTACAATGAGCAGTTCTTC	CASRSSLEVAYNEQFF
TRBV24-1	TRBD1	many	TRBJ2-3	TGTGCCACCAGTGAAAGGGACAGGGCCTTAGATACGCAGTATTTT	CATSERDRALDTQYF
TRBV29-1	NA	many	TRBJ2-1	TGCAGCGTTGGACAGTGGAACAATGAGCAGTTCTTC	CSVGQWNNEQFF
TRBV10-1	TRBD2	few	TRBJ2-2	TGCGCCAGCCAGCGGGGGGGAGTGAACACCGGGGAGCTGTTTTTT	CASQRGGVNTGELFF
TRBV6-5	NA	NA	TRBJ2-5	TGTGCCAGCAGTTACTCGATCCCGGGACGGCCGAACCAAGAGACCCAGTACTTC	CASSYSIPGRPNQETQYF
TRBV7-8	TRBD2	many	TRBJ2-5	TGTGCCAGCAGAGTTTGGGGACTAGCGGGGGAAGAGACCCAGTACTTC	CASRVWGLAGEETQYF
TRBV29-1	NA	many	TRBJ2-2	TGCAGCGGCCGGAACACCGGGGAGCTGTTTTTT	CSGRNTGELFF
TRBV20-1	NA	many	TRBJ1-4	TGCAGTGCCCGAGCTTCGGGTAATGAAAAACTGTTTTTT	CSARASGNEKLFF
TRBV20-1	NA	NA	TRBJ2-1	TGCAGTGCCAGAGGGGGGGGCCTCCCCAATGAGCAGTTCTTC	CSARGGGLPNEQFF
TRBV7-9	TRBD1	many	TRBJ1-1	TGTGCCAGCAGCTCCCCGGGACAGGGGCGAACTGAAGCTTTCTTT	CASSSPGQGRTEAFF
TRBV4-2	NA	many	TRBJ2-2	TGTGCCAGCAGCCCAGGGCGGCTAGCCCGGGCGAACACCGGGGAGCTGTTTTTT	CASSPGRLARANTGELFF
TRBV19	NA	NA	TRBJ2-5	TGTGCCAGTAGTTATCCTGGGGGGTTCTCCCAAGAGACCCAGTACTTC	CASSYPGGFSQETQYF
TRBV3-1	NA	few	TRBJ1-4	TGTGCCAGCAGGCCTAAATCGGGGGTTAGGGAAAAACTGTTTTTT	CASRPKSGVREKLFF
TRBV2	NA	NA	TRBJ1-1	TGTGCCAGCAGGGCCGGGGGTCACACTGAAGCTTTCTTT	CASRAGGHTEAFF
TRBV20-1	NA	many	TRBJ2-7	TGCAGGGGGGATCCCGGAGGGACCTCCTACGAGCAGTACTTC	CRGDPGGTSYEQYF
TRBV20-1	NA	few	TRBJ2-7	TGCAGTGCTAATCCAGGGGGGACCTACGAGCAGTACTTC	CSANPGGTYEQYF
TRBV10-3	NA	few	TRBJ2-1	TGTGCCATCAGTGAGTCGCGGCAGCAGTTCTTC	CAISESRQQFF
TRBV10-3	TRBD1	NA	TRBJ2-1	TGTGCCATCAGTGAGTTCGGGACAGGGTTTTACAATGAGCAGTTCTTC	CAISEFGTGFYNEQFF
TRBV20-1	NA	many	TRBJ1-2	TGCAGTGCTAACGCGCCTTCACCTCTATGGGGCTACACCTTC	CSANAPSPLWGYTF
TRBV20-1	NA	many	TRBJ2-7	TGCAGTGCTAGTACCGCAGGGACGGGCGAGCAGTACTTC	CSASTAGTGEQYF
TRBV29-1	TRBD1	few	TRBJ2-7	TGCAGCGTCGGTCCGGACAGGGGGGGAGAGCAGTACTTC	CSVGPDRGGEQYF
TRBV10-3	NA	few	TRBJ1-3	TGTGCCATCAGCATGGGACCCCAATCAGGAAACACCATATATTTT	CAISMGPQSGNTIYF
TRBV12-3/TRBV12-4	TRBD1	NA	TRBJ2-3	TGTGCCAGCAGTTCCCGGACAGGGATCACAGATACGCAGTATTTT	CASSSRTGITDTQYF
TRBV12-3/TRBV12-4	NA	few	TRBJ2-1	TGTGCCAGCAGTCAACGTAGGAATGAGCAGTTCTTC	CASSQRRNEQFF
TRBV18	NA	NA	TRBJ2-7	TGTGCCAGCTCACCGGGGATCCCGGGAGAGCAGTACTTC	CASSPGIPGEQYF
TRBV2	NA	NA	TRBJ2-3	TGTGCCAGCAGTTCTACGACAGGGAGGGATACGCAGTATTTT	CASSSTTGRDTQYF